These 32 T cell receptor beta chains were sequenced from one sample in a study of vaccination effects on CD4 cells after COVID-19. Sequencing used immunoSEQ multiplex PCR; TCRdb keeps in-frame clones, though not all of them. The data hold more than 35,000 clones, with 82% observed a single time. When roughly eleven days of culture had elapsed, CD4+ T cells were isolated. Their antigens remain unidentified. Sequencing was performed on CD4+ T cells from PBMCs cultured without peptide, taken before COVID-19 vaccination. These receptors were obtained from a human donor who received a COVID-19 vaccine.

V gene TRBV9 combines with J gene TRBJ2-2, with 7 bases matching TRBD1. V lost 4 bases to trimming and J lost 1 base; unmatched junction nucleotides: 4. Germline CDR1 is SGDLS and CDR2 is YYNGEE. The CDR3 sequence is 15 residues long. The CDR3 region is CASSSGTVNTGELFF. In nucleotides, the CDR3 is TGTGCCAGCAGCTCTGGGACAGTGAACACCGGGGAGCTGTTTTTT.

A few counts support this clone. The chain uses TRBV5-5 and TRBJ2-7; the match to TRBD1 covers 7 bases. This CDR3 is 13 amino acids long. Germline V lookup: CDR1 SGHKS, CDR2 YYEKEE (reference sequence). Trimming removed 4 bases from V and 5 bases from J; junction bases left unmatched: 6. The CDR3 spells CASSRTGAHEQYV. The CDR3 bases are TGTGCCAGCAGCAGAACAGGGGCCCACGAGCAGTACGTC.

The CDR3 region has the DNA TGTGCCAGCTCACCACGGGTTCCAGGGAGCGCTACGACTGCTAATTCACCCCTCCACTTT. Its protein product is CASSPRVPGSATTANSPLHF. V and J are TRBV18 and TRBJ1-6, with a weak D call TRBD1 (5 bases). The CDR3 runs 20 residues. Trimming left V 1 base short and J 6 bases short, with 25 bases between. Germline loops: CDR1 KGHSH, CDR2 LQKENI.

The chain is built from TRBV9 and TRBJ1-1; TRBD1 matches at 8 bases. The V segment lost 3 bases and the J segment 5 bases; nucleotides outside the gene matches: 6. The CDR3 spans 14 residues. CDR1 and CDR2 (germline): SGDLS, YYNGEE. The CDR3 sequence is CASSAQGVGTEAFF. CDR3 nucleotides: TGTGCCAGCAGCGCACAGGGGGTGGGTACTGAAGCTTTCTTT.

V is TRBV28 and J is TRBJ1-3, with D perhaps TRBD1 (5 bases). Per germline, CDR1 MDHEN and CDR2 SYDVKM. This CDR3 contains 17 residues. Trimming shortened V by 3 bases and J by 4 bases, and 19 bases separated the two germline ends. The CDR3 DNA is TGTGCCAGCAGTTTTTTAACGGGGACCGCGACGGGAAACACCATATATTTT. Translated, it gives CASSFLTGTATGNTIYF.

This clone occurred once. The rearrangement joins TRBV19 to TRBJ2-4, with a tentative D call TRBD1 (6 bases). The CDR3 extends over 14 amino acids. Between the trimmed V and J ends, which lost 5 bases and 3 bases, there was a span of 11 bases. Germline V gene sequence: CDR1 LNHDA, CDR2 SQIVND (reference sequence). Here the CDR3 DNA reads TGTGCCAGTAGTTCAACAGGGTTCAAAAACATTCAGTACTTC. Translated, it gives CASSSTGFKNIQYF.

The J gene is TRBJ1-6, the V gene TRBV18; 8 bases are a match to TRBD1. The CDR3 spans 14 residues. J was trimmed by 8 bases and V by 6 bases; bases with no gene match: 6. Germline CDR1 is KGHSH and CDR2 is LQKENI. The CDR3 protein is CASSPTGGDSPLHF. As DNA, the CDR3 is TGTGCCAGCTCCCCCACAGGGGGTGATTCACCCCTCCACTTT.

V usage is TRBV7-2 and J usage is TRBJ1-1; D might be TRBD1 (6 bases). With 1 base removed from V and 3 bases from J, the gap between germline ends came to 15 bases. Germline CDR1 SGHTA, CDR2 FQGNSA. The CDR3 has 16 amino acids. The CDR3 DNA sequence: TGTGCCAGCAGCTTAGGGTACGGGGGGCTGTACACTGAAGCTTTCTTT. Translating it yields CASSLGYGGLYTEAFF.

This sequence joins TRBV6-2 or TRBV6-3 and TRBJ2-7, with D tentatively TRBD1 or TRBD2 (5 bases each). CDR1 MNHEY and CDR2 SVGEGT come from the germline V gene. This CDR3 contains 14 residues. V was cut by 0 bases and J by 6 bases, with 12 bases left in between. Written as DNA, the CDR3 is TGTGCCAGCAGTTACTCGGGACGCCGGGGCGAGCAGTACGTC. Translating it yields CASSYSGRRGEQYV.

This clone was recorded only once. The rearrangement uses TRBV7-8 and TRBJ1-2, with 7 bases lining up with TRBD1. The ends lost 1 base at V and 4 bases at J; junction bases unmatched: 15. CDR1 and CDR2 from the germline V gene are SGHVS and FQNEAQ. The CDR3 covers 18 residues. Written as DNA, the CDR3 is TGTGCCAGCAGCTTAGGAGGAGGGGGCCCCTCATCTACCTATGGCTACACCTTC. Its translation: CASSLGGGGPSSTYGYTF.

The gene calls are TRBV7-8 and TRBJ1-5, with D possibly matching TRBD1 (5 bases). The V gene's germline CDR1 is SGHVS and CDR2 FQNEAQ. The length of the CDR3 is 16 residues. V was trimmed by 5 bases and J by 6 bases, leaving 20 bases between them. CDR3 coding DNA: TGTGCCAGCAGCAAGGTAGGGGCGGGTGTGAGTCAGCCCCAGCATTTT. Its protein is CASSKVGAGVSQPQHF.

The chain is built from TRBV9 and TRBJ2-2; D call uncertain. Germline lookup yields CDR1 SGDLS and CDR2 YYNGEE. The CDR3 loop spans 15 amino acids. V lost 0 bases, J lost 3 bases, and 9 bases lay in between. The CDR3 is CASSVEIADTGELFF. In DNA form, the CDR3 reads TGTGCCAGCAGCGTAGAGATCGCAGACACCGGGGAGCTGTTTTTT.

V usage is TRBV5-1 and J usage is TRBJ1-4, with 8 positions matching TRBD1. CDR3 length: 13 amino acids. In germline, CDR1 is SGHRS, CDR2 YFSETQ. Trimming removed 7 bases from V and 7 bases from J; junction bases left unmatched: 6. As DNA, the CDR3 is TGCGCCAGCGGGACGCAGGGGGCTGAAAAACTGTTTTTT. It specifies CASGTQGAEKLFF. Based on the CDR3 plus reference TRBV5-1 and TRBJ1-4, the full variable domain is KAGVTQTPRYLIKTRGQQVTLSCSPISGHRSVSWYQQTPGQGLQFLFEYFSETQRNKGNFPGRFSGRQFSNSRSEMNVSTLELGDSALYLCASGTQGAEKLFFGSGTQLSVL.

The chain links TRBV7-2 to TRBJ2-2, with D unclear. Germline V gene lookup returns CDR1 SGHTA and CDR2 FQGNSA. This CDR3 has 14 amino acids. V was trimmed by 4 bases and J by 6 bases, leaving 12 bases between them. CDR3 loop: CASSSPTPPGELFF. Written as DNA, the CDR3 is TGTGCCAGCAGCTCTCCGACACCTCCCGGGGAGCTGTTTTTT.

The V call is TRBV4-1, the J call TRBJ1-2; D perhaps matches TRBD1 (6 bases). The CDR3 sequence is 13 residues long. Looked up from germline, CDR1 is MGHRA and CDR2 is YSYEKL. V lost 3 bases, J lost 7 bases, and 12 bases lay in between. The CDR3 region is CASSHNTGSGYTF. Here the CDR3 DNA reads TGCGCCAGCAGCCATAATACAGGGAGTGGCTACACCTTC.

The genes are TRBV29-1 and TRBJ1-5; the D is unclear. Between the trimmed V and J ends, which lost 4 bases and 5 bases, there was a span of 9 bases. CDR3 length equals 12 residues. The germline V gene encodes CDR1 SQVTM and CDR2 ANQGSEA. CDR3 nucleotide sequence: TGCAGCGTTGGGAGGAAGGATCAGCCCCAGCATTTT. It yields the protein CSVGRKDQPQHF.

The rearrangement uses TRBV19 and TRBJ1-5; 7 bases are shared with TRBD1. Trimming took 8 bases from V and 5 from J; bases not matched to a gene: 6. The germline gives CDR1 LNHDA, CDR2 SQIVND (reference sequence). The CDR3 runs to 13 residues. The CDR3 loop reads CASRDSKYQPQHF. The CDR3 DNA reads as TGTGCCAGTCGGGACAGCAAATATCAGCCCCAGCATTTT.

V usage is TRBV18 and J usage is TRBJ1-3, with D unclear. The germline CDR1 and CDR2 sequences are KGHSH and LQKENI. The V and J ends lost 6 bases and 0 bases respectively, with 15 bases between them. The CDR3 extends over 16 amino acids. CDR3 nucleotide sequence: TGTGCCAGCTCCCTAGGACGGACCGGCTCTGGAAACACCATATATTTT. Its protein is CASSLGRTGSGNTIYF. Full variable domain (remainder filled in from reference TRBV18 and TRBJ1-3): NAGVMQNPRHLVRRRGQEARLRCSPMKGHSHVYWYRQLPEEGLKFMVYLQKENIIDESGMPKERFSAEFPKEGPSILRIQQVVRGDSAAYFCASSLGRTGSGNTIYFGEGSWLTVV.

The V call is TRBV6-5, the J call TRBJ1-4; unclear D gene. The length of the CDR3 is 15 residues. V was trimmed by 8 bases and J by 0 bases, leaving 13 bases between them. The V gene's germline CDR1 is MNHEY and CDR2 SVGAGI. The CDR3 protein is CASALHGATNEKLFF. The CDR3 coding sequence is TGTGCCAGCGCCCTCCATGGTGCAACTAATGAAAAACTGTTTTTT.

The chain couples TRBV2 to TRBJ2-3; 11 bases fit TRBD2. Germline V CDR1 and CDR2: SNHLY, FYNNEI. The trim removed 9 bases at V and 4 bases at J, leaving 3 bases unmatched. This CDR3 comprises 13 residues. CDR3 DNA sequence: TGTGCCAGTTTTAGCGGGGGGGCAGATACGCAGTATTTT. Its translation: CASFSGGADTQYF.

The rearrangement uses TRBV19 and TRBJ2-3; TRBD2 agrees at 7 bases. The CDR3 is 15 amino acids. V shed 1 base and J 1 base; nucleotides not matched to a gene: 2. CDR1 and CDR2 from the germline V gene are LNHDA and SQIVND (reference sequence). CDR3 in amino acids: CASSIVAGGTDTQYF. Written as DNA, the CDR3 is TGTGCCAGTAGTATAGTCGCGGGGGGCACAGATACGCAGTATTTT.

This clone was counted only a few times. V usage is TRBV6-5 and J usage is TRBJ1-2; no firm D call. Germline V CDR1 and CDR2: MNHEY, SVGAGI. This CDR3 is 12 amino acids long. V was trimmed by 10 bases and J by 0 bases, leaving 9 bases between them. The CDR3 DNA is TGTGCCACCCGTCAGACTAACTATGGCTACACCTTC. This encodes CATRQTNYGYTF.

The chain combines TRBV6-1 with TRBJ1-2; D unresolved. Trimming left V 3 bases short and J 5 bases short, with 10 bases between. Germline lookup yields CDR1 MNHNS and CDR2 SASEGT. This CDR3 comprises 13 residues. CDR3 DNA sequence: TGTGCCAGCAGTGAGACCTCGGAATATGGCTACACCTTC. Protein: CASSETSEYGYTF.

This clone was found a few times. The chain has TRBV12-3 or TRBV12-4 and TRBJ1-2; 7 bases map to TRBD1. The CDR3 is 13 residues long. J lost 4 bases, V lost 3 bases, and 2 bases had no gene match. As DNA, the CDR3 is TGTGCCAGCAGTTTTGGGACAGCCTATGGCTACACCTTC. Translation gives CASSFGTAYGYTF.

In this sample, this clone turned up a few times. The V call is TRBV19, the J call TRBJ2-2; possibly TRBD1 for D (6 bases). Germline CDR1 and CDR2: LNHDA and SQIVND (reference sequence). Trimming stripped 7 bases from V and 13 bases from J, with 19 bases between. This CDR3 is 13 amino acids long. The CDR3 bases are TGTGCCAGTATCTCATCAGGGGCTTCTAGGCTGTTTTTT. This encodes CASISSGASRLFF.

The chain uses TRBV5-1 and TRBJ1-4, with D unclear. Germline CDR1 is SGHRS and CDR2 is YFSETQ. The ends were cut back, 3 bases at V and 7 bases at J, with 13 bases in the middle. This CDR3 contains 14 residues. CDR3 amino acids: CASSSRGSGEKLFF. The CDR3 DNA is TGCGCCAGCAGCTCACGCGGAAGTGGTGAAAAACTGTTTTTT. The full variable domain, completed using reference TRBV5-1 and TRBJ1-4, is KAGVTQTPRYLIKTRGQQVTLSCSPISGHRSVSWYQQTPGQGLQFLFEYFSETQRNKGNFPGRFSGRQFSNSRSEMNVSTLELGDSALYLCASSSRGSGEKLFFGSGTQLSVL.

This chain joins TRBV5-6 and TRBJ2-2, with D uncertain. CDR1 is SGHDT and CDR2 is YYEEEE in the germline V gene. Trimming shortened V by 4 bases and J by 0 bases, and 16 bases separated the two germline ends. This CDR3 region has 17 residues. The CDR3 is CASSPLGQPANTGELFF. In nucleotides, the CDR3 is TGTGCCAGCAGCCCTCTCGGGCAGCCGGCGAACACCGGGGAGCTGTTTTTT.

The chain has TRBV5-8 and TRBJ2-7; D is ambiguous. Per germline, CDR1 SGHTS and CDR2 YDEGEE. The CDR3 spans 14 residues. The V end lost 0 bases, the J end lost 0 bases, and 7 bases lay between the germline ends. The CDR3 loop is CASSLASPSYEQYV. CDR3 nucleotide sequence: TGTGCCAGCAGCTTGGCTTCCCCCTCCTACGAGCAGTACGTC.

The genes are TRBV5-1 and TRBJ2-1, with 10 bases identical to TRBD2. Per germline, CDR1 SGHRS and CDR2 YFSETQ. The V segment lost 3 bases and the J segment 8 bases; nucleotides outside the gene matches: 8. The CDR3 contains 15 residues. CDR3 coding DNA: TGCGCCAGCAGCTCCAGCGGGGGGGCCTGGGATGAGCAGTTCTTC. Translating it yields CASSSSGGAWDEQFF.

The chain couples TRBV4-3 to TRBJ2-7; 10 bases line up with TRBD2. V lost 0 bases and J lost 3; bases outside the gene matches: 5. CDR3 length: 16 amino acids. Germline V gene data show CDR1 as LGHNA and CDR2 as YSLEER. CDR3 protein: CASSQDRTSGDYEQYV. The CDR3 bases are TGCGCCAGCAGCCAAGATCGAACTAGCGGGGACTACGAGCAGTACGTC.

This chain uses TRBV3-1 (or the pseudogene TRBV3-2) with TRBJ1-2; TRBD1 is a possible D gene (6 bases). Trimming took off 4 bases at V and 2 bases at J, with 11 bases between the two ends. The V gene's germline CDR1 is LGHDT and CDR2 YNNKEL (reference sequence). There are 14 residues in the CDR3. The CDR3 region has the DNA TGTGCCAGCAGCCCTTGGGGACAAAACTATGGCTACACCTTC. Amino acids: CASSPWGQNYGYTF.

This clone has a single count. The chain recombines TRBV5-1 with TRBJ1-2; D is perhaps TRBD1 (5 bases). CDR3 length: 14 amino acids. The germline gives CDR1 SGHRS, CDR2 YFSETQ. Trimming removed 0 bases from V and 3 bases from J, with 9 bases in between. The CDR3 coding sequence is TGCGCCAGCAGCTTGGATGCGGGGGACTATGGCTACACCTTC. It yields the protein CASSLDAGDYGYTF. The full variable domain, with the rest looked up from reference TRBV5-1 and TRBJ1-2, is KAGVTQTPRYLIKTRGQQVTLSCSPISGHRSVSWYQQTPGQGLQFLFEYFSETQRNKGNFPGRFSGRQFSNSRSEMNVSTLELGDSALYLCASSLDAGDYGYTFGSGTRLTVV.